Each of the 2 T cell receptor beta chains below was sequenced from the same sample in a study of spatial heterogeneity in lung cancer. TCRdb redid the calling of the 5' RACE reads with MiXCR, one entry per CDR3 protein. The table has 5,000 to 5,500 distinct CDR3 sequences, 34% seen once. Time point defined: sample taken at primary tumor resection. In each case, whole RNA from tumor, nontumor lung or frozen PBMC was sequenced unsorted. This specimen was PBMCs, taken at surgery. These receptors all stem from a female donor with early-stage non-small cell lung cancer.

This clonotype turned up a few times. One end of the junction is discordant with germline, which a read error may explain. The library was built for alpha chains, so this beta chain is an off-target read and its size means little. The V and J genes are TRBV7-9 and TRBJ2-6; 9 bases are shared with TRBD2. The CDR3 runs 14 residues. CDR1 and CDR2 from the germline V gene are SEHNR and FQNEAQ (reference sequence). CDR3 region: CASSLAGPRPVLTF. CDR3 nucleotides: TGTGCCAGCAGCCTAGCGGGGCCGAGACCCGTCCTGACTTTC.

This clonotype was seen only a few times. This beta chain is a stray read from a library made for alpha chains; its abundance is not meaningful. The genes are TRBV9 and TRBJ2-5, with 8 bases identical to TRBD2. V was clipped by 0 bases and J by 3 bases; unmatched bases: 10. The CDR3 sequence is 17 residues long. Per the germline V gene, CDR1 is SGDLS and CDR2 is YYNGEE. The CDR3 sequence is CASSVGAGLDSKETQYF. The CDR3 nucleotides are TGTGCCAGCAGCGTAGGCGCGGGACTAGACTCGAAAGAGACCCAGTACTTC.